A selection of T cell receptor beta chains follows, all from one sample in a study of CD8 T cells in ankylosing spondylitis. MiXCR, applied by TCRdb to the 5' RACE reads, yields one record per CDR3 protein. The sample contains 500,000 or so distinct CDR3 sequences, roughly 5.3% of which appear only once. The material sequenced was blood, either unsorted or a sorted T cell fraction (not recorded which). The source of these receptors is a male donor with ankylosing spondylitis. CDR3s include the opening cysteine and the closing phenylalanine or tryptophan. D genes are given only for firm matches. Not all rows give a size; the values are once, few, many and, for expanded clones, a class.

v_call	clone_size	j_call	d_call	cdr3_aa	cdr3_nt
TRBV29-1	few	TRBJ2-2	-	CSVAWGTGELFF	TGCAGCGTTGCCTGGGGCACCGGGGAGCTGTTTTTT
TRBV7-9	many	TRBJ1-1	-	CASSLGSPGWGTEAFF	TGTGCCAGCAGCTTAGGAAGCCCAGGGTGGGGGACTGAAGCTTTCTTT
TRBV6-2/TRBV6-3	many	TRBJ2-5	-	CASSYSRQRSGETQYF	TGTGCCAGCAGTTACAGCCGGCAGAGATCGGGGGAGACCCAGTACTTC
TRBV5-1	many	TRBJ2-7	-	CASSSSVYEQYF	TGCGCCAGCAGCTCTTCGGTCTACGAGCAGTACTTC
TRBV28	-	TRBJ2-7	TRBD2	CASSSGTSLSYEQYF	TGTGCCAGCAGTTCGGGGACTAGCCTCTCCTACGAGCAGTACTTC
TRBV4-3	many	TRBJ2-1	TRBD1	CASSFVWDSSEQFF	TGCGCCAGCAGTTTTGTTTGGGACAGTAGTGAGCAGTTCTTC
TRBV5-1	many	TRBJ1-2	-	CASNPLQGSGYTF	TGCGCCAGCAACCCCCTACAGGGTTCTGGCTACACCTTC
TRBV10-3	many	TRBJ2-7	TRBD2	CAIKGLAPYEQYF	TGTGCCATCAAGGGACTAGCGCCCTACGAGCAGTACTTC
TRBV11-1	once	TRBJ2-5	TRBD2	CASSRSGLADEETQYF	TGTGCCAGCAGCCGATCAGGACTAGCGGATGAAGAGACCCAGTACTTC
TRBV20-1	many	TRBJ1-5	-	CSATRDTGQPQHF	TGCAGTGCTACCAGGGATACGGGTCAGCCCCAGCATTTT
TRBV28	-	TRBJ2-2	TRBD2	CASSYPRTSANTGELFF	TGTGCCAGCAGTTACCCCCGGACTAGCGCGAACACCGGGGAGCTGTTTTTT
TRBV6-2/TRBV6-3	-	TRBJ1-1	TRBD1	CASSYGQGDTEAFF	TGTGCCAGCAGTTACGGACAGGGGGACACTGAAGCTTTCTTT
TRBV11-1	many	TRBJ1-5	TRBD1	CASSLVPGGGHRWTQPQHF	TGTGCCAGCAGCTTAGTACCAGGGGGGGGACACCGGTGGACTCAGCCCCAGCATTTT
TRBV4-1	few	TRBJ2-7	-	CASSHPGRENYEQYF	TGCGCCAGCAGCCACCCGGGACGGGAAAACTACGAGCAGTACTTC
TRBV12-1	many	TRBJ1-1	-	CASRELSRTEAFF	TGTGCCAGCCGCGAGCTTTCCCGTACTGAAGCTTTCTTT
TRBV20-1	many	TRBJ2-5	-	CSAVSGTQETQYF	TGCAGTGCAGTGTCCGGGACCCAAGAGACCCAGTACTTC
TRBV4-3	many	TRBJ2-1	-	CASGWATSSYNEQFF	TGCGCCAGCGGGTGGGCTACTAGCTCCTACAATGAGCAGTTCTTC
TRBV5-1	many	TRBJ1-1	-	CASSPRTYYEAFF	TGCGCCAGCAGCCCACGGACATACTATGAAGCTTTCTTT
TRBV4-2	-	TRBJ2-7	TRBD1	CASSQIRDSEQYF	TGTGCCAGCAGCCAAATCCGGGACAGCGAGCAGTACTTC
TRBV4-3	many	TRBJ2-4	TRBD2	CASSPSTRGGIQYF	TGCGCCAGCAGCCCGTCGACCCGGGGGGGCATTCAGTACTTC
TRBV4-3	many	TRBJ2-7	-	CASSQVLRGRDYEQYF	TGCGCCAGCAGCCAAGTGCTCCGCGGCAGGGACTACGAGCAGTACTTC
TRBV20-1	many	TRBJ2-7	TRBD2	CSASPRTSGVPYEQYF	TGCAGTGCTAGTCCTCGGACTAGCGGGGTTCCCTACGAGCAGTACTTC
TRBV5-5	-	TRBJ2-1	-	CASSTDKVAYNEQFF	TGTGCCAGCAGCACGGACAAGGTCGCCTACAATGAGCAGTTCTTC
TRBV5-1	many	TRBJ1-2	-	CASSQTAVPDYGYTF	TGCGCCAGCAGCCAGACAGCGGTTCCCGACTATGGCTACACCTTC
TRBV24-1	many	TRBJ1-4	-	CATSDSLEGEKLFF	TGTGCCACCAGTGATTCCTTGGAGGGTGAAAAACTGTTTTTT
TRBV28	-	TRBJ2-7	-	CASSLWETLYF	TGTGCCAGCAGTTTATGGGAGACACTTTACTTC
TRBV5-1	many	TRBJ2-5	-	CASSATPGWETQYF	TGCGCCAGCAGTGCGACCCCGGGGTGGGAGACCCAGTACTTC
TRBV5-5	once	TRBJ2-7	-	CASSPTGDRNEQYF	TGTGCCAGCAGCCCCACCGGGGACCGTAACGAGCAGTACTTC
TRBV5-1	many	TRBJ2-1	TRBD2	CASKRDPDNEQFF	TGCGCCAGCAAGCGGGACCCTGACAATGAGCAGTTCTTC
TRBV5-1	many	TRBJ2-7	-	CASSLSGGDLYEQYF	TGCGCCAGCAGCTTGAGTGGGGGTGATCTTTACGAGCAGTACTTC
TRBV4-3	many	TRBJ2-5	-	CASSRGFREWETQYF	TGCGCCAGCAGCCGCGGTTTCAGGGAGTGGGAGACCCAGTACTTC
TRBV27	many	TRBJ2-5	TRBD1	CASSLGQAGETQYF	TGTGCCAGCAGCCTAGGACAGGCGGGCGAGACCCAGTACTTC
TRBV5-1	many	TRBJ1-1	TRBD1	CASSLLPTGAEAFF	TGCGCCAGCAGCTTGCTACCGACAGGGGCTGAAGCTTTCTTT
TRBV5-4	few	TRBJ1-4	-	CASSLWGNNEKLFF	TGTGCCAGCAGCTTGTGGGGGAACAATGAAAAACTGTTTTTT
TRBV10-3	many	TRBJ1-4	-	CAISESRTSTNEKLFF	TGTGCCATCAGTGAGTCTAGGACGTCAACTAATGAAAAACTGTTTTTT
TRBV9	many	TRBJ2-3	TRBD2	CASSVSFGGSGTDTQYF	TGTGCCAGCAGCGTATCGTTTGGCGGGAGTGGCACAGATACGCAGTATTTT
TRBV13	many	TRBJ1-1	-	CASSYVPTEAFF	TGTGCCAGCAGCTACGTCCCCACTGAAGCTTTCTTT
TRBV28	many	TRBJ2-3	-	CASSLNKRTSTDTQYF	TGTGCCAGCAGTTTAAATAAGCGGACTAGCACAGATACGCAGTATTTT
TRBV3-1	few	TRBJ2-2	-	CASSVTDPGELFF	TGTGCCAGCAGCGTGACAGACCCCGGGGAGCTGTTTTTT
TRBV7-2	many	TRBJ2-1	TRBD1	CASSTVRGQGRRNEQFF	TGTGCCAGCAGCACGGTTAGGGGACAGGGAAGAAGGAATGAGCAGTTCTTC
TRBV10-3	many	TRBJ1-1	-	CATLDRDLNTEAFF	TGTGCCACCCTGGACAGAGACCTGAACACTGAAGCTTTCTTT
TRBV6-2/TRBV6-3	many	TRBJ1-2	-	CASTFVGGGQKGPQFNYGYTF	TGTGCCAGCACCTTCGTGGGTGGGGGACAAAAGGGACCTCAATTCAACTATGGCTACACCTTC
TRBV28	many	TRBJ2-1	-	CASSPQILGQFF	TGTGCCAGCAGTCCCCAAATACTAGGGCAGTTCTTC
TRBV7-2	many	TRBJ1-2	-	CASSFSTVDLANYGYTF	TGTGCCAGCAGCTTTAGTACGGTCGATCTAGCTAACTATGGCTACACCTTC
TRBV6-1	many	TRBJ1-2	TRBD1	CASRPRTGGGYTF	TGTGCCAGCAGACCCCGGACAGGGGGAGGCTACACCTTC
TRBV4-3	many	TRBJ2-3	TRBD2	CASSLQTSGRRHTQYF	TGCGCCAGCAGCTTGCAGACTAGCGGGAGACGACATACGCAGTATTTT
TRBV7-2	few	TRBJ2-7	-	CASSAASESSYEQYF	TGTGCCAGCAGCGCAGCATCGGAGAGCTCCTACGAGCAGTACTTC
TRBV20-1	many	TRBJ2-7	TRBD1	CSAFGQVYEQYF	TGCAGTGCTTTTGGACAGGTCTACGAGCAGTACTTC
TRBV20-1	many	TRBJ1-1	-	CSARRSRSAFF	TGCAGTGCTAGAAGGTCCCGGTCGGCTTTCTTT
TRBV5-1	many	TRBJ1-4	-	CASSLWGSDEKLFF	TGCGCCAGCAGCTTGTGGGGTTCGGACGAAAAACTGTTTTTT
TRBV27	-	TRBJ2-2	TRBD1	CASTRTGTSAGELFF	TGTGCCAGCACCCGGACAGGGACTTCTGCCGGGGAGCTGTTTTTT
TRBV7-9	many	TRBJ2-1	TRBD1	CASSFWDRDYEQFF	TGTGCCAGCAGCTTCTGGGACAGGGACTATGAGCAGTTCTTC
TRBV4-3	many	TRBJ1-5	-	CASSQDLDAPGHF	TGCGCCAGCAGCCAAGACCTGGACGCCCCGGGACATTTT
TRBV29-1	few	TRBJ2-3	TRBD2	CSVLGLAGSTDTQYF	TGCAGCGTCCTCGGACTAGCGGGAAGCACAGATACGCAGTATTTT
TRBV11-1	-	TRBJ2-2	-	CASSLEPRHMTGELFF	TGTGCCAGCAGCTTAGAGCCTAGACATATGACCGGGGAGCTGTTTTTT
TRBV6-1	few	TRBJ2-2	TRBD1	CASSPQTGVNGELFF	TGTGCCAGCAGTCCCCAGACAGGGGTTAACGGGGAGCTGTTTTTT
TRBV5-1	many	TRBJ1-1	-	CASSLATGYTEAFF	TGCGCCAGCAGCTTGGCCACAGGGTACACTGAAGCTTTCTTT